The sequence of this T cell receptor beta chain was determined in a study of CD8+CD57+ T cells in acquired aplastic anemia. Whole-study context: The sorted CD4+ and CD8+ cells yielded an average roughly 3 ug of DNA. Whole-study results and caveats: Shared by patients and controls, 25 to 30 CD8+ CDR3s were abundant in patients.

Ten or more counts support this clonotype. Its antigen is undetermined. CDR3 and TCR beta VDJ profiling relied on genomic DNA as the template. TCRdb recomputed calls from the reads with MiXCR, one row per CDR3 protein. The data hold 150,000 or so distinct CDR3 sequences, with 52% observed a single time. All sequencing subjects had displayed CD8+CD57+ cell expansion on flow cytometry. CDR1 is SGHAT, CDR2 FQNNGV, per germline. The V end lost 5 bases, the J end lost 5 bases, and 18 bases lay between the germline ends. The CDR3 is 15 amino acids. This chain uses TRBV11-2 with TRBJ1-1; perhaps TRBD1 as D (6 bases). The sample consisted of sorted CD4+, CD8+, or CD8+CD57+ T cells (not recorded which) from PBMCs. This sequence was found in a human donor with aplastic anemia. In nucleotides, the CDR3 is TGTGCCAGCAGCCCGGGTAGGGGGTCGGAAACTGAAGCTTTCTTT. It is translated as CASSPGRGSETEAFF. Full variable domain (rest looked up from reference TRBV11-2 and TRBJ1-1): EAGVAQSPRYKIIEKRQSVAFWCNPISGHATLYWYQQILGQGPKLLIQFQNNGVVDDSQLPKDRFSAERLKGVDSTLKIQPAKLEDSAVYLCASSPGRGSETEAFFGQGTRLTVV.